This T cell receptor beta chain was captured in a study of T cell responses to AZD1222 COVID-19 vaccine. V lost 0 bases and J lost 7; bases outside the gene matches: 11. The germline CDR1 and CDR2 sequences are LGHDT and YNNKEL (reference sequence). The CDR3 totals 17 residues. Regarding this clone: Its antigen is currently unknown.

Some second doses came at about 4 weeks and others at about 12 weeks; these were pooled. The study's findings and limits: No day 14 peak samples; only post-peak repertoires were characterized.

Libraries were prepared by immunoSEQ multiplex PCR; TCRdb keeps only in-frame clonotypes and omits some of them. Of about 270,000 clones in the sample, approximately 94% were seen once. The V and J genes are TRBV3-1 (or the pseudogene TRBV3-2) and TRBJ2-3; 9 nucleotides line up with TRBD2. The receptor was isolated from an adult who received the AZD1222 COVID-19 vaccine. The specimen comprised peripheral blood, sampled 28 days after the second AZD1222 dose. CDR3 loop: CASSQETTSGPPYTQYF. The CDR3 coding sequence is TGTGCCAGCAGCCAAGAGACTACTAGCGGGCCCCCATATACGCAGTATTTT.